This T cell receptor beta chain was identified in a study of T-cell reconstitution after alpha-beta-depleted transplantation in children. This clonotype has ten or more counts. Unique molecular identifiers were used to barcode this TCRbeta library. TCRdb re-called the PCR reads with MiXCR, one entry per CDR3 protein. The repertoire holds some 600,000 distinct CDR3 sequences, approximately 15% seen once, with about 1.1% in the top ten. The CDR3 covers 17 residues. Germline CDR1 DFQATT, CDR2 SNEGSKA (reference sequence). Trimming removed 3 bases from V and 5 bases from J; junction bases left unmatched: 15.

Source: PBMCs from the stem cell graft donor, taken from the stem cell graft. The origin of this receptor is a human donor who donated a stem cell graft to a child with acute myeloid leukemia. This sequence joins TRBV20-1 and TRBJ2-5, with 10 nucleotides matching TRBD2. For the CDR3, the DNA is TGCAGTGCTAGTCCTCTCCCACAGCGGGGGGGCCCTGAGACCCAGTACTTC. Translation gives CSASPLPQRGGPETQYF.